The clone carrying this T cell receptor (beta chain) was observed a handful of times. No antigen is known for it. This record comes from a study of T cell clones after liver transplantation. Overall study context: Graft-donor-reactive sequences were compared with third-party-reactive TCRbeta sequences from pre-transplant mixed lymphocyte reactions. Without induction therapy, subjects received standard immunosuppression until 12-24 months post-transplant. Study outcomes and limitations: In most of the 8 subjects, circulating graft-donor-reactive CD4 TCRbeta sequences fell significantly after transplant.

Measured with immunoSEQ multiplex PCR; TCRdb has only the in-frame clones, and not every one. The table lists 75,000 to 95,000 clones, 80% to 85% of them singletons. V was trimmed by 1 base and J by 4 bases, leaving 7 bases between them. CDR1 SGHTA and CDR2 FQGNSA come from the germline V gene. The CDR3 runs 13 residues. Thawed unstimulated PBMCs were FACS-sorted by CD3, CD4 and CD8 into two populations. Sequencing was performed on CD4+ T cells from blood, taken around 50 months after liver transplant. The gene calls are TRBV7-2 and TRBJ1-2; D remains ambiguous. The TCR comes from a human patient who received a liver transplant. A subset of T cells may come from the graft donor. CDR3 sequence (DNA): TGTGCCAGCAGCTTAGATTCGACCTATGGCTACACCTTC. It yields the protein CASSLDSTYGYTF.